This record concerns one T cell receptor (beta chain) sequence. Its antigen is undetermined. This entry belongs to a study of cytomegalovirus exposure and HLA in healthy donors. Study-wide findings and caveats: Among TCR beta chains, those listed as cytomegalovirus-associated numbered over 150.

Each donor was healthy, and each was a bone marrow donor. Germline loops: CDR1 MGHRA, CDR2 YSYEKL. The germline V and J ends were trimmed by 0 bases and 2 bases, with 10 bases remaining between them. This CDR3 has 16 residues. 13 Jbeta primers and 60 Vbeta primers were used for the PCR. TCRdb's table, derived via immunoSEQ multiplex PCR, lists solely in-frame clones and lacks some. The sample includes 150,000 to 180,000 clones, around 79% of them seen just once. Material for sequencing was PBMCs. This clonotype was sampled from a young man in good health and CMV-seropositive. The rearrangement joins TRBV4-1 to TRBJ2-2; D gene uncertain. For the CDR3, the DNA is TGCGCCAGCAGCCAAGATATTGGCCGTAACACCGGGGAGCTGTTTTTT. Translating it yields CASSQDIGRNTGELFF.